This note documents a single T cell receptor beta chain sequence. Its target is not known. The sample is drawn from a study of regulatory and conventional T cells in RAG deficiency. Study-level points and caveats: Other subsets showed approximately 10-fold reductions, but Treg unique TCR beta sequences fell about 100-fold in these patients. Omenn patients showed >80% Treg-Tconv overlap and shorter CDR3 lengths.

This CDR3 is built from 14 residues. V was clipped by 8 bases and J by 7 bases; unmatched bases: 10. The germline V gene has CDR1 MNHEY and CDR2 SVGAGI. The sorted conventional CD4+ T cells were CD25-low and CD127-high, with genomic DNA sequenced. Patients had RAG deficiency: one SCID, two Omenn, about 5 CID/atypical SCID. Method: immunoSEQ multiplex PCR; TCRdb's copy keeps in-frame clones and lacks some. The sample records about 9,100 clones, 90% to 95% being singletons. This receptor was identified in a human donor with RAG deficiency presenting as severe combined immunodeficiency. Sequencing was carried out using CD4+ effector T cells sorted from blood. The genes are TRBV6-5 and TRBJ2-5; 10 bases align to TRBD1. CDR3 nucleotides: TGTGCCAGCGGCCGGGACAGGGGTGAAGGGACCCAGTACTTC. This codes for CASGRDRGEGTQYF.